These 28 T cell receptor beta chains originate from one sample sequenced in a study of blood T cell repertoires in COVID-19. Clones were read by immunoSEQ multiplex PCR, and TCRdb kept only the in-frame ones, dropping some. The data contain 150,000 to 200,000 clones, 65% to 80% of them seen just once; the ten biggest clones take up roughly 14%. Material for sequencing was peripheral blood. Receptors were obtained from a man aged 45 to 65 who had recovered from COVID-19.

This clone has a single count. This chain links TRBV21-1 with TRBJ1-2. TRBV21-1 is a pseudogene. The CDR3 extends over 19 amino acids. The CDR3 DNA reads as TGTGCCAGCAGCAAAGAGGCACGGAGGCGGTACGGCTACACCATGGGTTACACCTTC. Translating it yields CASSKEARRRYGYTMGYTF.

The chain joins TRBV11-2 to TRBJ2-3; 7 nucleotides agree with TRBD1. Trimming at V came to 5 bases and at J to 6 bases, leaving 5 bases not matched to a gene. This CDR3 region has 13 residues. Germline CDR1 SGHAT, CDR2 FQNNGV. CDR3 protein: CASSATGVDTQYF. The CDR3 DNA reads TGTGCCAGCAGCGCTACAGGGGTGGATACGCAGTATTTT. Variable domain in full (rest from reference TRBV11-2 and TRBJ2-3): EAGVAQSPRYKIIEKRQSVAFWCNPISGHATLYWYQQILGQGPKLLIQFQNNGVVDDSQLPKDRFSAERLKGVDSTLKIQPAKLEDSAVYLCASSATGVDTQYFGPGTRLTVL.

The rearrangement joins TRBV6-2 or TRBV6-3 to TRBJ2-7; D might be TRBD2 (6 bases). The V gene's germline CDR1 is MNHEY and CDR2 SVGEGT. The CDR3 totals 15 residues. V shed 1 base and J shed 3 bases, with 13 bases lying between them. The CDR3 here is CASSYFGTSLYEQYF. As DNA, the CDR3 is TGTGCCAGCAGTTACTTCGGGACTTCCCTCTACGAGCAGTACTTC.

The chain links TRBV5-1 to TRBJ2-7, with D tentatively TRBD2 (6 bases). The germline V and J ends were trimmed by 0 bases and 3 bases, with 13 bases remaining between them. The length of the CDR3 is 15 residues. Looked up from germline, CDR1 is SGHRS and CDR2 is YFSETQ. CDR3 DNA sequence: TGCGCCAGCAGCTTGGAAGTGGGACTTAGCTACGAGCAGTACTTC. Translation gives CASSLEVGLSYEQYF.

V usage is TRBV7-2 and J usage is TRBJ2-3; 7 bases match TRBD2. Unmatched junction bases numbered 2, after V lost 0 bases and J lost 5 bases. This CDR3 has 14 amino acids. Germline CDR1 is SGHTA and CDR2 is FQGNSA. In DNA, the CDR3 is TGTGCCAGCAGCTTAGCGGGAGGGTTAGATACGCAGTATTTT. This sequence encodes CASSLAGGLDTQYF.

This chain connects TRBV4-3 to TRBJ1-2; unclear D gene. V gave up 4 bases and J gave up 8 bases, with 14 bases separating them. CDR1 LGHNA and CDR2 YSLEER come from the germline V gene. The CDR3 is 13 amino acids. CDR3 sequence: CASSPTGERGYTF. As DNA, the CDR3 is TGCGCCAGCAGCCCGACCGGGGAGAGGGGCTACACCTTC.

The genes are TRBV28 and TRBJ2-1, with TRBD2 identical over 15 bases. CDR1 and CDR2 from the germline V gene are MDHEN and SYDVKM. The CDR3 extends over 18 amino acids. J lost 3 bases, V lost 6 bases, and 9 bases had no gene match. The CDR3 sequence is CASRWTGLAGGFYNEQFF. The CDR3 bases are TGTGCCAGCAGATGGACCGGACTAGCGGGAGGGTTCTACAATGAGCAGTTCTTC.

The V and J genes are TRBV6-5 and TRBJ1-3, with D uncertain. Trimming pared 6 bases from V and 0 bases from J, leaving 9 bases between. CDR1 and CDR2 from the germline V gene are MNHEY and SVGAGI. This CDR3 is built from 14 residues. CDR3 bases: TGTGCCAGCAGGCGGGAGCCCTCTGGAAACACCATATATTTT. Its translation is CASRREPSGNTIYF.

This rearrangement joins TRBV19 to TRBJ1-3, with 8 positions matching TRBD1. V lost 6 bases to trimming and J lost 2 bases; unmatched junction nucleotides: 6. The CDR3 runs to 15 residues. Germline V lookup: CDR1 LNHDA, CDR2 SQIVND (reference sequence). CDR3 protein: CASRGSTGAGNTIYF. CDR3 coding DNA: TGTGCCAGTAGAGGGTCGACAGGGGCTGGAAACACCATATATTTT.

The V and J genes are TRBV24-1 and TRBJ2-3; 10 bases are shared with TRBD2. The V and J ends lost 3 bases and 4 bases, in that order; junction bases with no gene match: 9. CDR3 length: 17 residues. Germline CDR1 and CDR2: KGHDR and SFDVKD. The CDR3 region is CATSDPVAGGAADTQYF. In nucleotides, the CDR3 is TGTGCCACCAGTGATCCTGTAGCGGGAGGTGCGGCAGATACGCAGTATTTT.

The chain couples TRBV7-2 to TRBJ2-7; 8 bases are a match to TRBD2. The CDR3 sequence is 17 residues long. The V gene's germline CDR1 is SGHTA and CDR2 FQGNSA. J gave up 6 bases and V 5 bases, and 18 bases lay outside the gene matches. CDR3 loop: CASSPNGLARSSPEQYF. The CDR3 coding sequence is TGTGCCAGCAGCCCCAACGGACTAGCCCGCTCCTCCCCCGAGCAGTACTTC.

This clone was seen a few times. The chain carries TRBV19 and TRBJ2-1, with TRBD2 matching over 8 bases. CDR3 size: 16 residues. Germline V gene data show CDR1 as LNHDA and CDR2 as SQIVND (reference sequence). Losses at the gene ends were 5 bases for V and 3 bases for J; bases not matched to a gene: 9. DNA of the CDR3: TGTGCCAGTAGTCGAATCACTAGCGGCTACTACAATGAGCAGTTCTTC. Protein product: CASSRITSGYYNEQFF.

This chain uses TRBV19 with TRBJ1-6, with TRBD1 matching over 9 bases. The CDR3 is 15 amino acids. Germline CDR1 and CDR2: LNHDA and SQIVND (reference sequence). V lost 5 bases, J lost 6 bases, and 5 bases stayed unmatched. CDR3 protein: CASSFPGQGNSPLHF. The CDR3, as DNA: TGTGCCAGTAGTTTTCCGGGACAGGGTAATTCACCCCTCCACTTT.

The chain links TRBV5-4 to TRBJ1-1, with no clear D. Trimming stripped 6 bases from V and 5 bases from J, with 8 bases between. This CDR3 region has 11 residues. CDR1 and CDR2 (germline): SGHNT, YYREEE (reference sequence). CDR3 region: CASTGGTEAFF. In DNA form, the CDR3 reads TGTGCCAGCACCGGCGGGACTGAAGCTTTCTTT.

With respect to this clone: A much larger clone differs by one base, so this may be a read error. CDR3 in DNA: TGTGCCAGCAGCTTAAACAACAATGAGCAGTTCTTC. Translated, it gives CASSLNNNEQFF. This chain uses TRBV7-3 with TRBJ2-1; the D is unclear. This CDR3 has 12 residues. Germline loops: CDR1 SGHTA, CDR2 FQGTGA. V gave up 1 base and J gave up 5 bases, with 3 bases separating them.

This chain links TRBV7-2 with TRBJ2-1, with 13 bases matching TRBD2. Germline V gene data show CDR1 as SGHTA and CDR2 as FQGNSA. This CDR3 comprises 16 residues. Trimming cost V 6 bases and J 8 bases; bases outside gene matches: 10. The CDR3 sequence: CASSPGLAGDTDEQFF. The CDR3 DNA follows: TGTGCCAGCAGTCCCGGACTAGCGGGAGATACCGATGAGCAGTTCTTC. Complete variable domain (other parts from reference TRBV7-2 and TRBJ2-1): GAGVSQSPSNKVTEKGKDVELRCDPISGHTALYWYRQSLGQGLEFLIYFQGNSAPDKSGLPSDRFSAERTGGSVSTLTIQRTQQEDSAVYLCASSPGLAGDTDEQFFGPGTRLTVL.

V usage is TRBV28 and J usage is TRBJ2-5; 9 positions match TRBD2. With V trimmed by 3 bases and J by 4 bases, 9 bases remained unmatched. Germline CDR1 and CDR2: MDHEN and SYDVKM. The CDR3 extends over 16 amino acids. In nucleotides, the CDR3 is TGTGCCAGCAGTTTCAGAGGCGGGAGGGCTGGAGAGACCCAGTACTTC. Its protein is CASSFRGGRAGETQYF.

Here the CDR3 DNA reads TGTGCCAGCAGTGAATTAGGTAGCGGACCACAAGAGACCCAGTACTTC. It codes for CASSELGSGPQETQYF. The rearrangement joins TRBV25-1 to TRBJ2-5, with a tentative D call TRBD2 (6 bases). CDR3 length: 16 amino acids. V was shortened by 1 base and J by 2 bases, with 14 bases between the two germline ends. In germline, CDR1 is MGHDK, CDR2 SYGVNS.

The table lists this clone with a few counts. The gene calls are TRBV4-2 and TRBJ2-7, with 7 positions matching TRBD1. The ends lost 3 bases at V and 3 bases at J; junction bases unmatched: 8. CDR1 and CDR2 (germline): LGHNA, YNFKEQ. The CDR3 length is 15 residues. The CDR3: CASSHEAQGYYEQYF. CDR3 nucleotide sequence: TGTGCCAGCAGCCACGAAGCACAGGGGTACTACGAGCAGTACTTC.

The rearrangement joins TRBV29-1 to TRBJ1-2; a possible D gene is TRBD1 (5 bases). CDR1 and CDR2 from the germline V gene are SQVTM and ANQGSEA. CDR3 length: 14 residues. V lost 3 bases, J lost 3 bases, and 14 bases lay in between. The CDR3 protein is CSVDESGTHYGYTF. The DNA for the CDR3 is TGCAGCGTTGACGAATCGGGGACTCACTATGGCTACACCTTC. Filled out from reference TRBV29-1 and TRBJ1-2, the complete variable domain reads SAVISQKPSRDICQRGTSLTIQCQVDSQVTMMFWYRQQPGQSLTLIATANQGSEATYESGFVIDKFPISRPNLTFSTLTVSNMSPEDSSIYLCSVDESGTHYGYTFGSGTRLTVV.

This chain joins TRBV19 and TRBJ2-5, with D perhaps matching TRBD2 (7 bases). This CDR3 spans 21 amino acids. In germline, CDR1 is LNHDA, CDR2 SQIVND (reference sequence). Trimming left V 5 bases short and J 4 bases short, with 35 bases between. Here the CDR3 reads CASSPGGYTSLRARLTETQYF. In nucleotides, the CDR3 is TGTGCCAGTAGTCCGGGGGGCTACACCTCGTTAAGGGCTAGGTTGACAGAGACCCAGTACTTC.

The genes are TRBV12-3 or TRBV12-4 and TRBJ2-1; 10 bases are shared with TRBD1. The V gene end was trimmed by 2 bases and the J gene end by 13 bases; junction bases not matched to a gene: 5. The CDR3 has 13 residues. The CDR3 loop is CASSLWDRGYQFF. Here the CDR3 DNA reads TGTGCCAGCAGTTTATGGGACAGGGGATATCAGTTCTTC.

The chain joins TRBV7-6 to TRBJ2-1, with D tentatively TRBD1 (5 bases). CDR3 length: 16 amino acids. Between the trimmed V and J ends, which lost 3 bases and 8 bases, there was a span of 20 bases. The germline V gene has CDR1 SGHVS and CDR2 FNYEAQ. The DNA of the CDR3 is TGTGCCAGCAGCTTCTTTGCCAGGGTTGAAGGTCATGAGCAGTTCTTC. Amino acids: CASSFFARVEGHEQFF.

The chain recombines TRBV29-1 with TRBJ2-2, with TRBD2 as a possible D gene (6 bases). Germline CDR1 SQVTM, CDR2 ANQGSEA. V was shortened by 4 bases and J by 0 bases, with 12 bases between the two germline ends. CDR3 length: 15 amino acids. CDR3 in amino acids: CSVVVGGSNTGELFF. The CDR3 DNA follows: TGCAGCGTTGTAGTGGGGGGATCGAACACCGGGGAGCTGTTTTTT.

In this sample, this clone turned up once. The rearrangement uses TRBV27 and TRBJ1-1, with TRBD1 as a possible D gene (6 bases). This CDR3 is built from 14 residues. Germline values: CDR1 MNHEY, CDR2 SMNVEV (reference sequence). Trimming took 2 bases from V and 2 from J, leaving 9 bases between them. The CDR3 here is CASSLLQGNTEAFF. CDR3 in DNA: TGTGCCAGCAGTTTACTACAGGGAAACACTGAAGCTTTCTTT.

This clone was detected a few times. The chain links TRBV6-5 to TRBJ1-2, with a tentative D call TRBD1 (5 bases). The CDR3 is 13 residues long. CDR1 is MNHEY and CDR2 is SVGAGI in the germline V gene. V gave up 6 bases and J gave up 3 bases, with 11 bases separating them. DNA of the CDR3: TGTGCCAGCAGACAAACAGGAGACTATGGCTACACCTTC. Translation: CASRQTGDYGYTF.

The chain couples TRBV7-9 to TRBJ1-2; tentative D call: TRBD1 (6 bases). The CDR3 runs 14 residues. Germline CDR1 SEHNR, CDR2 FQNEAQ (reference sequence). V was pared by 5 bases and J by 2 bases, with 12 bases between. The CDR3 loop is CASSLTGLNYGYTF. As DNA, the CDR3 is TGTGCCAGCAGCCTCACAGGGTTGAACTATGGCTACACCTTC. Together with reference TRBV7-9 and TRBJ1-2, the CDR3 gives the full variable domain: DTGVSQNPRHKITKRGQNVTFRCDPISEHNRLYWYRQTLGQGPEFLTYFQNEAQLEKSRLLSDRFSAERPKGSFSTLEIQRTEQGDSAMYLCASSLTGLNYGYTFGSGTRLTVV.

The V gene is TRBV6-4, the J gene TRBJ2-1; weak D call: TRBD1 (5 bases). Trimming removed 3 bases from V and 8 bases from J, with 11 bases in between. This CDR3 contains 13 residues. CDR1 and CDR2 (germline): MRHNA, SNTAGT. Here the CDR3 DNA reads TGTGCCAGCAGTGATCTAAGGGGCGATGAGCAGTTCTTC. It encodes CASSDLRGDEQFF.